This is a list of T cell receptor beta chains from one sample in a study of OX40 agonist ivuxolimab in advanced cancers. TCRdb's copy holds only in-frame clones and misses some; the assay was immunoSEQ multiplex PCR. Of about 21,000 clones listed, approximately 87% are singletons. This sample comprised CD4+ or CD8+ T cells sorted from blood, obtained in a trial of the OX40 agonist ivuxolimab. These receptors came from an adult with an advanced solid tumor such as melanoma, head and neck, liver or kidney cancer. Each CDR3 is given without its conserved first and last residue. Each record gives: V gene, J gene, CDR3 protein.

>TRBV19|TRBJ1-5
ASSRGTGSNQPQH
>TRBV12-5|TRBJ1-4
ASGDRAGEKLF
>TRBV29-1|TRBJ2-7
SVQGQIYEQY
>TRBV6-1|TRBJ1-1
ASGQGLEAF
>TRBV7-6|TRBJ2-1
ASSFRGSYNEQF
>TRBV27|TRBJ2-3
ASSARDRSTDTQY
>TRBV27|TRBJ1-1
ASSLRASGESNTEAF
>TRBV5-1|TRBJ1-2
ASTSLTANYGYT
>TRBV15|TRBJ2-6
ATSRTRTETGTASGANVLT
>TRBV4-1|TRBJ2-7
ASSQGPPLAGYEQY
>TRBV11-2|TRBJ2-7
ASSIGTSYEQY
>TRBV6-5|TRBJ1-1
ASSYSPAGNTEAF